One TCR beta chain is described in this entry. Its antigen is as yet unknown. Primers: 60 Vbeta forward and 13 Jbeta reverse. The protocol was immunoSEQ multiplex PCR, while the TCRdb copy is restricted to in-frame clones and leaves out a portion. The table lists about 120,000 clones, approximately 78% of them singletons, with about a tenth in the top ten. Each of the donors was a healthy bone marrow donor. Unrecorded immune exposure was likely among donors, who were nominally healthy when sampled. These data belong to a study of cytomegalovirus exposure and HLA in healthy donors. The ends were cut back, 6 bases at V and 6 bases at J, with 14 bases in the middle. Germline assignment: CDR1 MNHEY and CDR2 SVGAGI. CDR3 size: 13 residues. Study-level results: In a later analysis, most CMV-associated TCR beta chains appeared HLA-restricted. Across donors, presence/absence analyses took sequencing depth to be roughly uniform.

Input material: PBMCs. J is TRBJ1-1 and V is TRBV6-5; TRBD1 might be the D (5 bases). This sequence was found in a man aged 25-45 years in good health and CMV-seropositive. CDR3 protein: CASSIGGYAEAFF. The CDR3 coding sequence is TGTGCCAGCAGCATCGGGGGGTACGCTGAAGCTTTCTTT.